This T cell receptor (beta chain) was observed in a study of blood T cell repertoires in COVID-19. This CDR3 has 13 amino acids. V was trimmed by 5 bases and J by 7 bases, leaving 14 bases between them. Germline V lookup: CDR1 LGHNA, CDR2 YSLEER. This clone was detected a few times. Authors' analysis steps: Reference gene primer amplification gave nucleated cell count estimates. Here immunoSEQ multiplex PCR was the method, and the copy in TCRdb shows in-frame clones only, minus some. That table supplies the V and J calls and clone size; D and trimming were determined from the DNA. The repertoire consists of 200,000 to 250,000 clones, with around 81% occurring once and the leading ten covering about 7%.

Sequencing was done on a sample of peripheral blood. The sequence derives from a woman between 65 and 79 years old with acute or convalescent COVID-19. The V and J genes are TRBV4-3 and TRBJ2-5; D gene unclear. The CDR3 spells CASSYGTAGTQYF. DNA of the CDR3: TGCGCCAGCAGCTACGGAACAGCTGGGACCCAGTACTTC.